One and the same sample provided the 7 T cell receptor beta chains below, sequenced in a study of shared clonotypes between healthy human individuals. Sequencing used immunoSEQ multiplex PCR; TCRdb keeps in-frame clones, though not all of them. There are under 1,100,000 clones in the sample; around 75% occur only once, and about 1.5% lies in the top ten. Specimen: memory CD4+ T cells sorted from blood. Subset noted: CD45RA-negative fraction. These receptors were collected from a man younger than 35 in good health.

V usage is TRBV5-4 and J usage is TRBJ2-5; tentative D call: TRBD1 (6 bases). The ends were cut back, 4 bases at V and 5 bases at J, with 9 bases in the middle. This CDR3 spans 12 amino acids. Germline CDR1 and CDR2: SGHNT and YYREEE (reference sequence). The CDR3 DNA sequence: TGTGCCAGCAGCCACAGGGACGAGACCCAGTACTTC. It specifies CASSHRDETQYF. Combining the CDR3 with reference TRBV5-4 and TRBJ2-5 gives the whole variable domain ETGVTQSPTHLIKTRGQQVTLRCSSQSGHNTVSWYQQALGQGPQFIFQYYREEENGRGNFPPRFSGLQFPNYSSELNVNALELDDSALYLCASSHRDETQYFGPGTRLLVL.

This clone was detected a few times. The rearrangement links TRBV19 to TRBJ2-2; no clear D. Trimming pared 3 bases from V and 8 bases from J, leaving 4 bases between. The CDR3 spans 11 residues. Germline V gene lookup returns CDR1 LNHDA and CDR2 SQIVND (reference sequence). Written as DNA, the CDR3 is TGTGCCAGTAGTATGGGTGGGGAGCTGTTTTTT. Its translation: CASSMGGELFF.

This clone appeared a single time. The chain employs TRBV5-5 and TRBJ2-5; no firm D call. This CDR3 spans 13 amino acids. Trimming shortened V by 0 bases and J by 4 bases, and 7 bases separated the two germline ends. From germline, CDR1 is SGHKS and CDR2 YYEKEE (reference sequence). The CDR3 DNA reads TGTGCCAGCAGCTTGGCCTCAAGAGAGACCCAGTACTTC. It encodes CASSLASRETQYF.

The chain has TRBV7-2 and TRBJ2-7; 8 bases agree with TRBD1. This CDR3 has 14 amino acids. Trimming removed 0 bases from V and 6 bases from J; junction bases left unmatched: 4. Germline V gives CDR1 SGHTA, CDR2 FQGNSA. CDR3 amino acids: CASSLADRAREQYF. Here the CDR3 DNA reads TGTGCCAGCAGCTTAGCGGACAGGGCTCGCGAGCAGTACTTC. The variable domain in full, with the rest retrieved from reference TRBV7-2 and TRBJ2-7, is GAGVSQSPSNKVTEKGKDVELRCDPISGHTALYWYRQSLGQGLEFLIYFQGNSAPDKSGLPSDRFSAERTGGSVSTLTIQRTQQEDSAVYLCASSLADRAREQYFGPGTRLTVT.

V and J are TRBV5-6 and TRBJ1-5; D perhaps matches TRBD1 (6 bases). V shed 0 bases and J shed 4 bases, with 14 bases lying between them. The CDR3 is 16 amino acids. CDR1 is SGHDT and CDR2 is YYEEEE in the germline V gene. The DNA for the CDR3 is TGTGCCAGCAGCTTGGGACAGGCGGTTTTAAATCAGCCCCAGCATTTT. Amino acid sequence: CASSLGQAVLNQPQHF.

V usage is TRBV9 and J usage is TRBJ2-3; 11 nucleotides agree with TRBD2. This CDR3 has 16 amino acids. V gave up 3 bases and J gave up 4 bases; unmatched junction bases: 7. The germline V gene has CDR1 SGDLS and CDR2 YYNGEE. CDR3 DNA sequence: TGTGCCAGCAGCGGGAGACTAGCGGGAAGGCCAGATACGCAGTATTTT. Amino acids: CASSGRLAGRPDTQYF.

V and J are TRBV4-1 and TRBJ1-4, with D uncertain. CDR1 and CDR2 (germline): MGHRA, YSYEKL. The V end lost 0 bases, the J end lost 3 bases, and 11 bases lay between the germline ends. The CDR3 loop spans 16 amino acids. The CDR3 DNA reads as TGCGCCAGCAGCCAAGACGTGACCGCCGCTAATGAAAAACTGTTTTTT. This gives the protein CASSQDVTAANEKLFF.